The next 28 T cell receptor beta chains were all read from a single sample in a study of T cell changes during pregnancy in multiple sclerosis (dated by TCRdb to between 2019 and 2020). The method behind the library was the immunoSEQ multiplex PCR assay. TCRdb took over this immuneACCESS table, retaining in-frame rearrangements with V and J assigned. Such tables are incomplete; in checked studies, under half of the missing clones stem from an unresolved V gene, and the remainder is unexplained. This sample is represented by 45,000 to 60,000 clones; about nine tenths of them were singletons. Roughly 0.6% of the sample comes from the top ten. The specimen was CD4+ T cells from peripheral blood mononuclear cells, collected after pregnancy. All receptors come from a female donor in good health, enrolled as a control in a pregnancy study.

Only one count was recorded for this clone. The V gene is TRBV5-8, the J gene TRBJ2-7, with 11 bases matching TRBD1. J gave up 2 bases and V 4 bases, and 5 bases lay outside the gene matches. The CDR3 sequence is 15 residues long. CDR1 and CDR2 from the germline V gene are SGHTS and YDEGEE. The CDR3 DNA reads TGTGCCAGCAGCAGGACAGGGGGCGTCGCCTACGAGCAGTACTTC. It is translated as CASSRTGGVAYEQYF.

The V gene is TRBV7-2, the J gene TRBJ2-1; 8 nucleotides line up with TRBD2. The CDR3 runs to 16 residues. Looked up from germline, CDR1 is SGHTA and CDR2 is FQGNSA. J was trimmed by 4 bases and V by 2 bases; bases with no gene match: 7. The CDR3 sequence is CASSLIPLAGYNEQFF. In nucleotides, the CDR3 is TGTGCCAGCAGCTTAATCCCGCTAGCGGGTTACAATGAGCAGTTCTTC.

The chain is built from TRBV5-1 and TRBJ2-5, with 7 bases that match TRBD1. Germline loops: CDR1 SGHRS, CDR2 YFSETQ. Unmatched junction bases numbered 1, after V lost 5 bases and J lost 3 bases. The CDR3 contains 12 residues. As DNA, the CDR3 is TGCGCCAGCAGTACAGGGGAAGAGACCCAGTACTTC. This sequence encodes CASSTGEETQYF.

This sequence joins TRBV30 and TRBJ1-1; D may be TRBD1 (6 bases). Germline-derived CDR1 and CDR2 are GTSNPN and SVGIG (reference sequence). With 4 bases removed from V and 5 bases from J, the gap between germline ends came to 14 bases. The CDR3 totals 13 residues. The CDR3 loop is CAWTQWGLTEAFF. CDR3 bases: TGTGCCTGGACCCAGTGGGGGCTGACTGAAGCTTTCTTT.

The chain carries TRBV28 and TRBJ1-4, with unresolved D. V lost 3 bases to trimming and J lost 0 bases, with 14 bases between them. CDR3 length: 17 residues. Germline loops: CDR1 MDHEN, CDR2 SYDVKM. The CDR3 sequence: CASSLASLTATNEKLFF. CDR3 nucleotide sequence: TGTGCCAGCAGTTTGGCAAGTCTTACCGCAACTAATGAAAAACTGTTTTTT.

The genes are TRBV7-3 and TRBJ2-2; 13 nucleotides match TRBD2. The CDR3 has 19 amino acids. From germline, CDR1 is SGHTA and CDR2 FQGTGA. Losses at the gene ends were 2 bases for V and 1 base for J; bases not matched to a gene: 7. The DNA of the CDR3 is TGTGCCAGCAGCTTACGGGGGACTAGCGGGGCGATGAACACCGGGGAGCTGTTTTTT. It yields the protein CASSLRGTSGAMNTGELFF.

The chain combines TRBV30 with TRBJ2-5; D is possibly TRBD1 (5 bases). Germline V lookup: CDR1 GTSNPN, CDR2 SVGIG (reference sequence). The V and J ends lost 2 bases and 2 bases respectively, with 9 bases between them. This CDR3 is built from 13 residues. The CDR3: CAWSLGQQETQYF. The CDR3 DNA reads as TGTGCCTGGAGTTTGGGGCAGCAAGAGACCCAGTACTTC.

This chain uses TRBV29-1 with TRBJ2-2, with a tentative D call TRBD2 (6 bases). Looked up from germline, CDR1 is SQVTM and CDR2 is ANQGSEA. CDR3 length equals 14 residues. Trimming stripped 7 bases from V and 6 bases from J, with 18 bases between. CDR3 DNA: TGCAGCGCCGAAGATTCCCGGAGGGCCGGGGAGCTGTTTTTT. It translates to CSAEDSRRAGELFF.

This rearrangement joins TRBV4-1 to TRBJ2-1; perhaps TRBD2 as D (5 bases). Trimming cost V 1 base and J 8 bases, with 21 bases left between them. Germline assignment: CDR1 MGHRA and CDR2 YSYEKL. This CDR3 has 17 amino acids. CDR3 sequence reads: CASSQGGNTGISDEQFF. CDR3 sequence (DNA): TGCGCCAGCAGCCAAGGGGGAAACACGGGGATTTCGGATGAGCAGTTCTTC.

This chain joins TRBV28 and TRBJ2-3, with D possibly TRBD1 on 6 matching bases. CDR1 and CDR2 (germline): MDHEN, SYDVKM. There are 11 residues in the CDR3. V lost 5 bases, J lost 7 bases, and 7 bases lay in between. CDR3 protein: CASSGQHTQYF. The CDR3 bases are TGTGCCAGCAGTGGACAGCATACGCAGTATTTT.

The V gene is TRBV6-4, the J gene TRBJ2-3, with 14 nucleotides matching TRBD2. The CDR3 consists of 15 residues. The V gene's germline CDR1 is MRHNA and CDR2 SNTAGT. V lost 6 bases, J lost 6 bases, and 5 bases stayed unmatched. The CDR3 DNA follows: TGTGCCAGCAGCCGGACTAGCGGGGGGATTGATACGCAGTATTTT. This translates into CASSRTSGGIDTQYF.

The chain employs TRBV4-1 and TRBJ1-2; 7 bases fit TRBD1. CDR1 and CDR2 (germline): MGHRA, YSYEKL. The CDR3 sequence is 14 residues long. Trimming cost V 0 bases and J 7 bases; bases outside gene matches: 5. The CDR3 loop is CASSQDTTGFGYTF. The CDR3 coding sequence is TGCGCCAGCAGCCAAGATACGACAGGGTTTGGCTACACCTTC.

This clone was detected only a few times. This rearrangement joins TRBV7-8 to TRBJ2-7; D remains ambiguous. Germline V lookup: CDR1 SGHVS, CDR2 FQNEAQ. The germline V and J ends were trimmed by 4 bases and 12 bases, with 19 bases remaining between them. The CDR3 loop spans 13 amino acids. The CDR3 bases are TGTGCCAGCAGCTCCTCACGAGAGGCTAGTAGGTACTTC. It is translated as CASSSSREASRYF.

This chain links TRBV6-5 with TRBJ2-7, with 9 bases fitting TRBD1. The CDR3 runs 14 residues. The germline V gene has CDR1 MNHEY and CDR2 SVGAGI. V lost 6 bases, J lost 2 bases, and 5 bases stayed unmatched. CDR3 amino acids: CASRKGQGTYEQYF. The CDR3 region has the DNA TGTGCCAGCAGAAAGGGACAGGGAACCTACGAGCAGTACTTC.

The chain recombines TRBV7-9 with TRBJ2-3, with TRBD2 identical over 9 bases. The CDR3 is 16 residues long. Losses at the gene ends were 5 bases for V and 3 bases for J; bases not matched to a gene: 9. Germline loops: CDR1 SEHNR, CDR2 FQNEAQ (reference sequence). In DNA, the CDR3 is TGTGCCAGCAGCCTCTTAAGCGGGGGGATTACAGATACGCAGTATTTT. This sequence encodes CASSLLSGGITDTQYF.

About this clone: One junction end disagrees with the germline gene, perhaps due to a read error. CDR3 DNA sequence: TGTGCTAGCAGCCCGCGGACAGACCCTCAAGAGACCCAGTACTTC. Protein: CASSPRTDPQETQYF. The rearrangement uses TRBV7-7 and TRBJ2-5, with D possibly matching TRBD1 (6 bases). There are 15 residues in the CDR3. CDR1 is SSHAT, CDR2 FNYEAQ, per germline (reference sequence).

The CDR3 bases are TGTGCCAGCAGACAGACAGGGGGCACCGGCTACGAGCAGTACTTC. Protein: CASRQTGGTGYEQYF. The chain couples TRBV28 to TRBJ2-7; 10 bases match TRBD1. The J segment lost 3 bases and the V segment lost 6 bases, leaving 8 bases of the junction unmatched. CDR3 length: 15 amino acids. Germline-derived CDR1 and CDR2 are MDHEN and SYDVKM.

About this clone itself: Germline is not matched at one junction end, which may reflect a read error. This chain uses TRBV7-7 with TRBJ1-2; D not resolved. The CDR3 covers 14 residues. CDR1 is SSHAT, CDR2 FNYEAQ, per germline (reference sequence). The CDR3 region is CASSAPEENYGYTF. The CDR3 DNA follows: TGTGCTAGCAGCGCCCCGGAGGAGAACTATGGCTACACCTTC.

The chain uses TRBV10-3 and TRBJ2-7; 11 nucleotides match TRBD1. Losses at the gene ends were 10 bases for V and 6 bases for J; bases not matched to a gene: 8. This CDR3 is 13 amino acids long. Looked up from germline, CDR1 is ENHRY and CDR2 is SYGVKD. CDR3 sequence (DNA): TGTGCCAACTCGGGACAGGGGGGGGGCGAGCAGTACTTC. This encodes CANSGQGGGEQYF.

The CDR3 here is CASSLAFGGGAFNEQFF. The CDR3, as DNA: TGTGCCAGCAGCTTAGCATTTGGCGGGGGGGCCTTCAATGAGCAGTTCTTC. This sequence joins TRBV7-9 and TRBJ2-1, with 9 positions matching TRBD2. CDR1 is SEHNR and CDR2 is FQNEAQ in the germline V gene (reference sequence). The junction had 9 bases not matched to a gene; V was cut back by 0 bases and J by 6 bases. The CDR3 spans 17 residues.

V gene TRBV11-3 combines with J gene TRBJ2-2; D call uncertain. The CDR3 consists of 12 residues. Per the germline V gene, CDR1 is SGHNT and CDR2 is YENEEA. Trimming stripped 6 bases from V and 6 bases from J, with 8 bases between. The CDR3 sequence is CASRRAPGELFF. The CDR3 DNA reads as TGTGCCAGCAGGCGAGCGCCCGGGGAGCTGTTTTTT.

The chain couples TRBV6-6 to TRBJ2-3; 9 nucleotides line up with TRBD2. Germline V gives CDR1 MNHNY, CDR2 SVGAGI (reference sequence). V dropped 2 bases and J dropped 8; count of bases not matched to a gene: 8. The CDR3 contains 15 residues. CDR3 nucleotides: TGTGCCAGCAGTTACGCGGCGGGGGGGACGAGTACGCAGTATTTT. Translated, it gives CASSYAAGGTSTQYF.

The chain is built from TRBV11-2 and TRBJ2-7, with 9 bases identical to TRBD1. Germline V gene sequence: CDR1 SGHAT, CDR2 FQNNGV. The junction had 8 bases not matched to a gene; V was cut back by 6 bases and J by 2 bases. The CDR3 contains 15 residues. This CDR3 reads CASSHTGTGTYEQYF. The CDR3 bases are TGTGCCAGCAGTCACACCGGGACAGGGACCTACGAGCAGTACTTC.

The chain links TRBV5-1 to TRBJ1-5, with D maybe TRBD1 (5 bases). Germline V gene data show CDR1 as SGHRS and CDR2 as YFSETQ. The V end lost 2 bases, the J end lost 4 bases, and 7 bases lay between the germline ends. The CDR3 runs 13 residues. In DNA form, the CDR3 reads TGCGCCAGCAGCTTCGGGGGGAATCAGCCCCAGCATTTT. This encodes CASSFGGNQPQHF.

The rearrangement uses TRBV5-4 and TRBJ1-1; 7 positions match TRBD1. Germline V gene data show CDR1 as SGHNT and CDR2 as YYREEE (reference sequence). The CDR3 is 17 amino acids. The trim removed 1 base at V and 5 bases at J, leaving 14 bases unmatched. The CDR3 nucleotides are TGTGCCAGCAGCTTGCCCGGTGTAAGACAGGGATCAACTGAAGCTTTCTTT. Amino acid sequence: CASSLPGVRQGSTEAFF.

This rearrangement joins TRBV7-9 to TRBJ1-1; 8 bases align to TRBD1. Germline assignment: CDR1 SEHNR and CDR2 FQNEAQ (reference sequence). J lost 6 bases, V lost 5 bases, and 8 bases had no gene match. This CDR3 region has 14 residues. The CDR3 DNA is TGTGCCAGCAGCCCCCCCGCCAGGGGGCCTGAAGCTTTCTTT. Translated, it gives CASSPPARGPEAFF.

The V gene is TRBV18, the J gene TRBJ1-5; 7 nucleotides agree with TRBD1. The germline V gene encodes CDR1 KGHSH and CDR2 LQKENI. There are 15 residues in the CDR3. The ends lost 2 bases at V and 2 bases at J; junction bases unmatched: 3. The CDR3 DNA sequence: TGTGCCAGCTCACCAGGGGACAGAGGCAATCAGCCCCAGCATTTT. Translating it yields CASSPGDRGNQPQHF.

This chain joins TRBV5-4 and TRBJ2-5; possible D gene TRBD2, 6 bases. Germline loops: CDR1 SGHNT, CDR2 YYREEE (reference sequence). CDR3 length: 14 amino acids. Deletions cut 4 bases from V and 2 bases from J, with 12 bases between. The CDR3 sequence is CASSRGIQQETQYF. The DNA for the CDR3 is TGTGCCAGCAGCCGCGGGATCCAACAAGAGACCCAGTACTTC. Combining the CDR3 with reference TRBV5-4 and TRBJ2-5 gives the whole variable domain ETGVTQSPTHLIKTRGQQVTLRCSSQSGHNTVSWYQQALGQGPQFIFQYYREEENGRGNFPPRFSGLQFPNYSSELNVNALELDDSALYLCASSRGIQQETQYFGPGTRLLVL.